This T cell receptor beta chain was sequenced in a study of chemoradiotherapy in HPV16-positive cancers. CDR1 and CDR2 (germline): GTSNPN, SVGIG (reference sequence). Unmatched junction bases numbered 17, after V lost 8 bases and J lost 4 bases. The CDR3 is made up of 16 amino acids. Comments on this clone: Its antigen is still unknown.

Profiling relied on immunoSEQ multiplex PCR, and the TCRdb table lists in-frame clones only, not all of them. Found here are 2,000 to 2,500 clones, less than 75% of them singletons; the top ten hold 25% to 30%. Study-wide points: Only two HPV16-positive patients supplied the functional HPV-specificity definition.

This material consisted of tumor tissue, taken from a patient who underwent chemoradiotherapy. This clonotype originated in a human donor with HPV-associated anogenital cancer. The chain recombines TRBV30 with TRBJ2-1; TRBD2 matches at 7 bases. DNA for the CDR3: TGTGCCGGGGCCTTGGGGAGGGGAGTCGCGTACAATGAGCAGTTCTTC. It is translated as CAGALGRGVAYNEQFF.